These 8 T cell receptor beta chains originate from one sample sequenced in a study of T cell repertoires in cytomegalovirus infection. No antigen has been identified for these receptors. From the reads, TCRdb called clonotypes with MiXCR, one entry per CDR3 protein. In the table there are a few hundred thousand distinct CDR3 sequences, less than 25% of which are singletons. The sample consisted of cultured PBMCs, taken from culture after CMV antigen stimulation. The receptors were sampled from a human donor in good health (CMV status not recorded). Some clones in this sample may be carry-over from other donors' samples.

This clonotype has just a few counts. The rearrangement links TRBV19 to TRBJ2-1, with 7 bases lining up with TRBD2. The CDR3 extends over 13 amino acids. From germline, CDR1 is LNHDA and CDR2 SQIVND (reference sequence). After removal of 1 base from V and 13 bases from J, the junction contained 7 bases not matched to a gene. The CDR3 reads CASSIGGGRVQFF. DNA of the CDR3: TGTGCCAGTAGTATAGGGGGAGGGAGAGTACAGTTCTTC.

The chain uses TRBV6-2 or TRBV6-3 and TRBJ1-1; TRBD1 might be the D (6 bases). Germline CDR1 reads MNHEY; CDR2 reads SVGEGT. The germline V and J ends were trimmed by 10 bases and 3 bases, with 21 bases remaining between them. The CDR3 contains 15 residues. The CDR3 region has the DNA TGTGCCAACAGACAGAGTGGCAGGGGTGACACTGAAGCTTTCTTT. As protein: CANRQSGRGDTEAFF.

The J gene is TRBJ2-1, the V gene TRBV11-3; a weak D match, TRBD2 (6 bases). V was cut by 3 bases and J by 6 bases, with 12 bases left in between. Germline V gives CDR1 SGHNT, CDR2 YENEEA. The CDR3 is 14 residues long. Here the CDR3 reads CASSFGAGSNEQFF. In DNA form, the CDR3 reads TGTGCCAGCAGCTTTGGCGCGGGAAGCAATGAGCAGTTCTTC.

This clonotype was found a few times. V usage is TRBV11-3 and J usage is TRBJ2-3, with 9 positions matching TRBD1. The V and J ends lost 4 bases and 2 bases, in that order; junction bases with no gene match: 7. The germline CDR1 and CDR2 sequences are SGHNT and YENEEA. The CDR3 has 16 residues. The CDR3 protein is CASSWGQGFSTDTQYF. The CDR3 region has the DNA TGTGCCAGCAGCTGGGGACAGGGATTCTCCACAGATACGCAGTATTTT. The full variable domain, its missing parts supplied by reference TRBV11-3 and TRBJ2-3, is EAGVVQSPRYKIIEKKQPVAFWCNPISGHNTLYWYLQNLGQGPELLIRYENEEAVDDSQLPKDRFSAERLKGVDSTLKIQPAELGDSAVYLCASSWGQGFSTDTQYFGPGTRLTVL.

This clonotype has ten or more counts. V usage is TRBV7-9 and J usage is TRBJ2-7; 7 bases match TRBD2. CDR3 length: 15 residues. Germline values: CDR1 SEHNR, CDR2 FQNEAQ (reference sequence). V lost 7 bases to trimming and J lost 3 bases; unmatched junction nucleotides: 12. The CDR3, as DNA: TGTGCCAGCACCCTCACCGGCGGGAGATTCTACGAGCAGTACTTC. Translating gives CASTLTGGRFYEQYF.

This clonotype was recorded a few times. CDR3 DNA sequence: TGCAGTGCTAGTAAACCAGTTGAGAGCCCGTACAATGAGCAGTTCTTC. It encodes CSASKPVESPYNEQFF. This chain uses TRBV20-1 with TRBJ2-1; no clear D gene. The CDR3 loop spans 16 amino acids. Trimming removed 3 bases from V and 4 bases from J, with 19 bases in between. Germline V CDR1 and CDR2: DFQATT, SNEGSKA (reference sequence).

V usage is TRBV7-2 and J usage is TRBJ2-4; 10 nucleotides line up with TRBD2. In germline, CDR1 is SGHTA, CDR2 FQGNSA. The CDR3 extends over 17 amino acids. The V gene end was trimmed by 4 bases and the J gene end by 0 bases; junction bases not matched to a gene: 6. DNA of the CDR3: TGTGCCAGCAGCTCATCCTCTAGCGGGGGAGCCAAAAACATTCAGTACTTC. It yields the protein CASSSSSSGGAKNIQYF. The entire variable domain, with the rest obtained from reference TRBV7-2 and TRBJ2-4, is as follows: GAGVSQSPSNKVTEKGKDVELRCDPISGHTALYWYRQSLGQGLEFLIYFQGNSAPDKSGLPSDRFSAERTGGSVSTLTIQRTQQEDSAVYLCASSSSSSGGAKNIQYFGAGTRLSVL.

This clonotype was picked up many times. The chain has TRBV28 and TRBJ2-7; perhaps D is TRBD1 or TRBD2 (5 bases each). V was pared by 9 bases and J by 3 bases, with 21 bases between. Germline V gene sequence: CDR1 MDHEN, CDR2 SYDVKM. This CDR3 spans 15 amino acids. The CDR3 nucleotides read TGTGCCAGTTCCTTTTCTTCGGGGACGCTCTACGAGCAGTACTTC. Translation: CASSFSSGTLYEQYF.